The subject of this entry is one T cell receptor beta chain. The data derive from a study of T cells in Graves' hyperthyroidism and ophthalmopathy. Overall study context: Peripheral blood specimens were obtained at initial diagnosis, prior to any treatment.

The CDR3 regions of TCR beta were amplified from RNA transcripts. A set of HTBI primers served as the primers for a first-round RT-PCR of the TCR CDR3. TCRdb fed the multiplex PCR reads into MiXCR, producing one record per CDR3 protein. The repertoire includes hundreds of thousands of distinct CDR3 sequences, 35% to 40% of them detected once, and 7.5% to 9.5% sits in the top ten. The V gene's germline CDR1 is LNHNV and CDR2 YYDKDF (reference sequence). This CDR3 is 12 amino acids long. Deletions cut 4 bases from V and 6 bases from J, with 10 bases between. Cells are PBMCs isolated from roughly 9.2 ml of fresh blood.

The V gene is TRBV15, the J gene TRBJ2-7; D is perhaps TRBD1 or TRBD2 (5 bases each). Sequenced material: blood. The receptor's source is a man aged 18 to 35 with Graves' hyperthyroidism. The CDR3 loop reads CATSTRAGEQYF. The CDR3 DNA sequence: TGTGCCACCAGCACCAGGGCGGGCGAGCAGTACTTC.